This TCR beta chain emerged from a study of CD8 T cells in ankylosing spondylitis. This clonotype was recorded a few times. Germline CDR1 is MGHDK and CDR2 is SYGVNS. The ends were cut back, 7 bases at V and 5 bases at J, with 21 bases in the middle. This CDR3 is built from 15 residues. TCRdb ran MiXCR on the 5' RACE reads and lists one entry per CDR3 protein. Of 300,000 to 400,000 distinct CDR3 sequences detected, 20% appear once; the ten largest clones hold around 13%. The clonotype comes from a male donor with ankylosing spondylitis or in good health (not recorded which). The sequencing sample was made of blood, either unsorted or a sorted T cell fraction (not recorded which). The chain has TRBV25-1 and TRBJ2-7; possibly TRBD2 for D (5 bases). As DNA, the CDR3 is TGTGCCAGCAATCCCACCGGGGTGTGGGGTGACGAGCAGTACTTC. Protein: CASNPTGVWGDEQYF.